Listed here are 25 T cell receptor beta chains from one sample, sequenced in a study of human T cells and chemical hapten exposure. The time point is: patch test 2, 6 weeks after DPC sensitization. Noted treatment: therapeutic diphenylcyclopropenone sensitization with weekly scalp DPC. TCRdb passed the RACE reads through MiXCR, listing each CDR3 protein once. The sample consists of some 88,000 distinct CDR3 sequences, approximately 9.9% of them appearing once. This specimen consisted of whole blood, obtained in connection with sensitization to the hapten diphenylcyclopropenone (DPC). The receptors shown here come from a man aged 40-55 years with alopecia areata. Some clones in this sample may be carry-over from other donors' samples.

This clonotype has just a few counts. The V and J genes are TRBV6-2 or TRBV6-3 and TRBJ2-3; D is uncertain. The CDR3 spans 17 residues. The V gene lost 3 bases and the J gene lost 2 bases, with 18 bases spanning the gap. Germline V gene sequence: CDR1 MNHEY, CDR2 SVGEGT. The CDR3 sequence is CASSYSIHAGPTDTQYF. CDR3 bases: TGTGCCAGCAGTTATTCGATTCACGCAGGACCCACAGATACGCAGTATTTT.

This clonotype was seen ten or more times. The chain joins TRBV12-3 or TRBV12-4 to TRBJ2-2; D perhaps matches TRBD1 (6 bases). The CDR3 length is 14 residues. V was shortened by 2 bases and J by 3 bases, with 7 bases between the two germline ends. The CDR3, as DNA: TGTGCCAGCAGTTTAAGGACAGACACCGGGGAGCTGTTTTTT. This codes for CASSLRTDTGELFF.

Only a few counts were recorded for this clonotype. The chain links TRBV5-1 to TRBJ2-5; tentatively, D is TRBD2 (6 bases). The CDR3 runs 15 residues. V was pared by 0 bases and J by 5 bases, with 14 bases between. Germline values: CDR1 SGHRS, CDR2 YFSETQ. This CDR3 is CASSLGRGGGETQYF. The CDR3 DNA reads as TGCGCCAGCAGCTTGGGCAGAGGAGGAGGGGAGACCCAGTACTTC.

This clonotype was recorded a few times. This chain links TRBV29-1 with TRBJ2-3; 13 positions agree with TRBD2. The length of the CDR3 is 13 residues. From germline, CDR1 is SQVTM and CDR2 ANQGSEA. J gave up 6 bases and V 6 bases, and 3 bases lay outside the gene matches. In nucleotides, the CDR3 is TGCAGCGTGGGGACTAGCGGGATCGATACGCAGTATTTT. Translated, it gives CSVGTSGIDTQYF.

This clonotype showed up just a few times. The CDR3 is CAWSVGTQAKNIQYF. CDR3 sequence (DNA): TGTGCCTGGAGTGTCGGGACTCAAGCCAAAAACATTCAGTACTTC. The rearrangement uses TRBV30 and TRBJ2-4; tentative D call: TRBD2 (6 bases). CDR3 size: 15 residues. Between the trimmed V and J ends, which lost 0 bases and 0 bases, there was a span of 9 bases. Looked up from germline, CDR1 is GTSNPN and CDR2 is SVGIG (reference sequence).

This clonotype showed up just a few times. The gene calls are TRBV12-3 or TRBV12-4 and TRBJ2-7, with 8 bases fitting TRBD2. With V trimmed by 5 bases and J by 9 bases, 9 bases remained unmatched. This CDR3 spans 13 amino acids. The CDR3 sequence is CASSPPGLEGQYF. The CDR3 nucleotides are TGTGCCAGCAGTCCCCCGGGACTAGAAGGGCAGTACTTC.

This clonotype has just a few counts. This rearrangement joins TRBV24-1 to TRBJ2-2; D possibly corresponds to TRBD1 (5 bases). This CDR3 is 17 amino acids long. Trimming took off 2 bases at V and 2 bases at J, with 14 bases between the two ends. CDR1 is KGHDR and CDR2 is SFDVKD in the germline V gene. CDR3 sequence: CATSDSPPRTNTGELFF. CDR3 coding DNA: TGTGCCACCAGTGATTCCCCTCCCCGGACAAACACCGGGGAGCTGTTTTTT.

The J gene is TRBJ1-6, the V gene TRBV7-9; D gene unclear. Germline values: CDR1 SEHNR, CDR2 FQNEAQ (reference sequence). The CDR3 sequence is 13 residues long. With 5 bases removed from V and 7 bases from J, the gap between germline ends came to 9 bases. The CDR3 DNA reads as TGTGCCAGCAGCCTCCCGGGAAATTCACCCCTCCACTTT. It codes for CASSLPGNSPLHF.

CDR3 sequence reads: CASSYIELAAIEQYF. The CDR3 DNA reads as TGTGCCAGCAGTTACATCGAACTAGCGGCCATCGAGCAGTACTTC. V is TRBV6-2 or TRBV6-3 and J is TRBJ2-7, with TRBD2 matching 8 bases. Germline-derived CDR1 and CDR2 are MNHEY and SVGEGT. The junction had 9 bases not matched to a gene; V was cut back by 2 bases and J by 6 bases. The CDR3 consists of 15 residues.

A remark on this clonotype: A much bigger clone sits one base away, suggesting this may be a read error. The gene calls are TRBV6-5 and TRBJ1-1, with D unclear. Between the trimmed V and J ends, which lost 8 bases and 0 bases, there was a span of 13 bases. CDR3 length: 14 amino acids. Germline assignment: CDR1 MNHEY and CDR2 SVGAGI. CDR3 loop: CASARSGMNTEAFF. The CDR3, as DNA: TGTGCCAGCGCCCGGTCAGGAATGAACACTGAAGCTTTCTTT.

The chain carries TRBV12-3 or TRBV12-4 and TRBJ2-3; the D gene is possibly TRBD2 (5 bases). V was pared by 0 bases and J by 5 bases, with 9 bases between. The CDR3 sequence is 14 residues long. The chain's CDR3 is CASSLAGVEDTQYF. In DNA, the CDR3 is TGTGCCAGCAGTTTAGCGGGAGTCGAAGATACGCAGTATTTT.

This clonotype was observed many times. The V gene is TRBV28, the J gene TRBJ1-1, with D unresolved. The V and J ends lost 2 bases and 4 bases respectively, with 17 bases between them. There are 16 residues in the CDR3. Germline lookup yields CDR1 MDHEN and CDR2 SYDVKM. The CDR3 reads CASSLIPTVGATEAFF. CDR3 in DNA: TGTGCCAGCAGTTTAATCCCCACAGTTGGAGCCACTGAAGCTTTCTTT.

This clonotype was seen more than once but under ten times. V gene TRBV12-5 combines with J gene TRBJ2-7, with TRBD2 matching 9 bases. V lost 7 bases and J lost 8; bases outside the gene matches: 18. Germline V gene sequence: CDR1 LGHNT, CDR2 FRNRAP. The CDR3 length is 16 residues. The DNA of the CDR3 is TGTGCTAGTGCCAAACCCCGACTAGCGGCCTTTGAAAAGCAGTACTTC. It translates to CASAKPRLAAFEKQYF. The full variable domain, with the rest looked up from reference TRBV12-5 and TRBJ2-7, is DARVTQTPRHKVTEMGQEVTMRCQPILGHNTVFWYRQTMMQGLELLAYFRNRAPLDDSGMPKDRFSAEMPDATLATLKIQPSEPRDSAVYFCASAKPRLAAFEKQYFGPGTRLTVT.

This clonotype was counted between two and nine times. This chain connects TRBV15 to TRBJ1-1, with no clear D. V lost 2 bases and J 1 base, leaving 11 bases between the germline ends. The CDR3 has 15 residues. CDR1 and CDR2 from the germline V gene are LNHNV and YYDKDF (reference sequence). The CDR3 bases are TGTGCCACCAGCAGACCCATAGACGGGAACACTGAAGCTTTCTTT. This translates into CATSRPIDGNTEAFF. The whole variable domain, remainder taken from reference TRBV15 and TRBJ1-1, is DAMVIQNPRYQVTQFGKPVTLSCSQTLNHNVMYWYQQKSSQAPKLLFHYYDKDFNNEADTPDNFQSRRPNTSFCFLDIRSPGLGDTAMYLCATSRPIDGNTEAFFGQGTRLTVV.

This clonotype was counted at least ten times. The CDR3 loop is CASSLPVRGRSSNQPQHF. The CDR3 DNA reads as TGTGCCAGCAGTTTACCTGTTCGGGGGAGATCTAGCAATCAGCCCCAGCATTTT. The V and J genes are TRBV27 and TRBJ1-5; D perhaps matches TRBD1 (5 bases). The CDR3 is made up of 18 amino acids. V was clipped by 2 bases and J by 0 bases, with 17 bases between them. CDR1 MNHEY and CDR2 SMNVEV come from the germline V gene (reference sequence).

The DNA for the CDR3 is TGTGCCAGCCGCTGGACTAGCGGGAGGGCCGGGACAGATACGCAGTATTTT. Translation gives CASRWTSGRAGTDTQYF. The rearrangement links TRBV12-3 or TRBV12-4 to TRBJ2-3; 15 bases agree with TRBD2. V dropped 8 bases and J dropped 3; count of bases not matched to a gene: 9. This CDR3 has 17 residues.

This clonotype was recorded many times. This could be a read error, since a much larger clone is one nucleotide away. V is TRBV30 and J is TRBJ1-1, with D unclear. Germline CDR1 is GTSNPN and CDR2 is SVGIG (reference sequence). The CDR3 sequence is 11 residues long. V shed 1 base and J shed 7 bases, with 7 bases lying between them. CDR3 coding DNA: TGTGCCTGGAGTGGGGGAGGTGAAGCTTTCTTT. Translated, it gives CAWSGGGEAFF.

This clonotype has only a few counts. This chain connects TRBV18 to TRBJ2-3; D is perhaps TRBD1 or TRBD2 (9 bases each). The CDR3 totals 18 residues. Trimming cost V 2 bases and J 0 bases, with 18 bases left between them. The V gene's germline CDR1 is KGHSH and CDR2 LQKENI. This chain's CDR3 is CASSPIASGTGSTDTQYF. The CDR3 bases are TGTGCCAGCTCACCAATCGCTAGCGGGACAGGGAGCACAGATACGCAGTATTTT.

This clonotype was recorded many times. The chain carries TRBV20-1 and TRBJ1-2; tentative D call: TRBD1 (5 bases). The V and J ends lost 6 bases and 1 base respectively, with 18 bases between them. This CDR3 spans 15 amino acids. Germline assignment: CDR1 DFQATT and CDR2 SNEGSKA (reference sequence). CDR3 sequence: CSAPPGGTFNYGYTF. CDR3 coding DNA: TGCAGTGCGCCCCCTGGAGGGACCTTTAACTATGGCTACACCTTC.

The chain couples TRBV4-3 to TRBJ2-3; 10 bases align to TRBD2. This CDR3 region has 15 residues. The trim removed 0 bases at V and 3 bases at J, leaving 0 bases unmatched. The germline CDR1 and CDR2 sequences are LGHNA and YSLEER. CDR3 loop: CASSQELAGTDTQYF. CDR3 DNA sequence: TGCGCCAGCAGCCAAGAACTAGCGGGAACAGATACGCAGTATTTT.

This clonotype was detected a few times. The chain joins TRBV7-2 to TRBJ1-1; D call uncertain. V was pared by 4 bases and J by 3 bases, with 15 bases between. Germline loops: CDR1 SGHTA, CDR2 FQGNSA. The CDR3 runs to 15 residues. CDR3 in DNA: TGTGCCAGCAGCTCGAGACGGCGGGTCGACACTGAAGCTTTCTTT. Its translation: CASSSRRRVDTEAFF. Full variable domain (missing parts from reference TRBV7-2 and TRBJ1-1): GAGVSQSPSNKVTEKGKDVELRCDPISGHTALYWYRQSLGQGLEFLIYFQGNSAPDKSGLPSDRFSAERTGGSVSTLTIQRTQQEDSAVYLCASSSRRRVDTEAFFGQGTRLTVV.

This clonotype was found many times. This rearrangement joins TRBV10-3 to TRBJ1-5; D unclear. Per germline, CDR1 ENHRY and CDR2 SYGVKD. CDR3 size: 14 residues. V lost 2 bases and J lost 6, with 11 bases in between. The CDR3 reads CAISEAAAGQPQHF. CDR3 in DNA: TGTGCCATCAGTGAGGCAGCGGCGGGTCAGCCCCAGCATTTT.

This chain links TRBV20-1 with TRBJ2-6; D is undetermined. Looked up from germline, CDR1 is DFQATT and CDR2 is SNEGSKA (reference sequence). The V end was cut by 2 bases, the J end by 1 base, with 6 bases between. CDR3 length equals 14 residues. CDR3 in amino acids: CSARLESGANVLTF. As DNA, the CDR3 is TGCAGTGCTAGACTAGAGTCTGGGGCCAACGTCCTGACTTTC.

This clonotype qualifies as medium-sized (0.01 to 0.1%). The gene calls are TRBV4-1 and TRBJ2-1; 10 bases are shared with TRBD2. V gave up 1 base and J gave up 9 bases; unmatched junction bases: 3. The CDR3 is 14 residues long. Germline loops: CDR1 MGHRA, CDR2 YSYEKL. The CDR3 DNA sequence: TGCGCCAGCAGCCAAGCGGCTAGCGGGAGTGAGCAGTTCTTC. Translating gives CASSQAASGSEQFF.

This clonotype has a count of ten or more. V and J are TRBV29-1 and TRBJ2-5; D perhaps matches TRBD1 (6 bases). Trimming cost V 3 bases and J 5 bases, with 10 bases left between them. This CDR3 comprises 12 residues. Germline V gene data show CDR1 as SQVTM and CDR2 as ANQGSEA. The CDR3 nucleotides read TGCAGCGTTGACGCCCAGGGGGAGACCCAGTACTTC. This translates into CSVDAQGETQYF.